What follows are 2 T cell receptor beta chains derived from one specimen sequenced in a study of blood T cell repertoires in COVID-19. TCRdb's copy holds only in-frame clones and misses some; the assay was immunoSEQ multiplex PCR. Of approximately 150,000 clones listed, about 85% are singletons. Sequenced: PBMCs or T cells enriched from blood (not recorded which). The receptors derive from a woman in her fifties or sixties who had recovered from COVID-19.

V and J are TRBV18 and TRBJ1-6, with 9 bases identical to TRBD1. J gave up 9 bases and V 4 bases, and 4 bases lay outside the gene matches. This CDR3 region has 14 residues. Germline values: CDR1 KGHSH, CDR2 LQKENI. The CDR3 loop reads CASSLTGQGSPLHF. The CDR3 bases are TGTGCCAGCTCACTTACGGGACAGGGTTCACCCCTCCACTTT. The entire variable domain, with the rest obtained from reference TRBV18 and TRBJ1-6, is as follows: NAGVMQNPRHLVRRRGQEARLRCSPMKGHSHVYWYRQLPEEGLKFMVYLQKENIIDESGMPKERFSAEFPKEGPSILRIQQVVRGDSAAYFCASSLTGQGSPLHFGNGTRLTVT.

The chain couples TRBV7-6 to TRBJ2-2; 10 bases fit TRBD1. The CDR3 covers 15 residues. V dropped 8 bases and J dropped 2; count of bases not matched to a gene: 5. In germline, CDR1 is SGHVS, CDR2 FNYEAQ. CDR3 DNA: TGTGCCAGCCAGAGGACAGGGGGTAACACCGGGGAGCTGTTTTTT. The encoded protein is CASQRTGGNTGELFF.